The T cell receptor (beta chain) under discussion was sequenced for a study of T cell responses to AZD1222 COVID-19 vaccine. TCRdb's copy holds only in-frame clones and misses some; the assay was immunoSEQ multiplex PCR. The sample lists about 170,000 clones; over 75% were seen once. Overall study results and limits: Once two AZD1222 doses were given, Spike-specific TCR breadth and depth went up.

In regard to this clone: Its antigen remains unknown.

The TCR comes from an adult in good health. Sequenced here: peripheral blood, sampled on day 0 of AZD1222 vaccination.

The CDR3 protein is CASSTTSRPNYEQYF. The CDR3 DNA reads as TGTGCCAGCAGCACGACTAGCAGGCCGAACTACGAGCAGTACTTC. The V call is TRBV6-2 or TRBV6-3, the J call TRBJ2-7, with 7 bases matching TRBD2. This CDR3 has 15 amino acids. Germline V gene lookup returns CDR1 MNHEY and CDR2 SVGEGT. V trimming: 6 bases; J trimming: 3 bases; junction bases outside the gene matches: 11.